The present entry profiles one T cell receptor (beta chain) with its context. Its antigen is not identified. Trimming pared 4 bases from V and 6 bases from J, leaving 22 bases between. Germline assignment: CDR1 MDHEN and CDR2 SYDVKM. The CDR3 spans 16 residues. The data belong to a study of T cells in narcolepsy. For the study at large: Patients with NT1 or NT2 and healthy control donors were enrolled. Whole-study results and caveats: Autoreactive HCRT-specific and TRIB2-specific clonotypes were marked in same-patient CSF-versus-blood CD4+ comparisons. In some patient and control memory CD4+ samples, autoreactive clones were absent. Blood of same and different patients, but not healthy controls, reportedly held recurring autoreactive clonotypes.

Data came from immunoSEQ multiplex PCR; TCRdb stores just in-frame clones and leaves some out. The sample records roughly 32,000 clones, around 82% being singletons. This receptor was identified in a human donor with narcolepsy. Sequencing was carried out using CD45RA- memory CD4+ T cells from PBMCs. The V call is TRBV28, the J call TRBJ2-7; D might be TRBD2 (6 bases). CDR3 DNA: TGTGCCAGCAGTTACCCCAGTCGACTAGGCTTAAGCGAGCAGTACTTC. It codes for CASSYPSRLGLSEQYF.